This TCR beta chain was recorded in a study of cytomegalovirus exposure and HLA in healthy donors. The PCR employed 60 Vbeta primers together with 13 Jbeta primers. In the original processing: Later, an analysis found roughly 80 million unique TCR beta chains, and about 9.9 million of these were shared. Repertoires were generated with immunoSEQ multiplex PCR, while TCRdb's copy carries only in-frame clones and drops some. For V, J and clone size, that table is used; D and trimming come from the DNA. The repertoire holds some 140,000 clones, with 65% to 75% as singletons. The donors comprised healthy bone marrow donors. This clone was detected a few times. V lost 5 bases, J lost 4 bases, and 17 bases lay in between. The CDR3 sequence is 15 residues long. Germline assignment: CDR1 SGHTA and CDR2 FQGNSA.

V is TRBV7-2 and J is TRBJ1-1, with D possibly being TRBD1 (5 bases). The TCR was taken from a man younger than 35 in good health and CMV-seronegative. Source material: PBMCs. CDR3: CASSLQPGVRTEAFF. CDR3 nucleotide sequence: TGTGCCAGCAGCCTGCAGCCGGGGGTGCGCACTGAAGCTTTCTTT.